The 16 T cell receptor beta chains in this list originate from one sample, sequenced in a study of CD8 T cells in ankylosing spondylitis. Their target antigens are unknown. Points from the study as a whole: Seemingly distinctive of ankylosing spondylitis blood was a TCR beta motif formed by eight highly homologous variants.

TCRdb used MiXCR to reprocess the 5' RACE reads, holding one entry per CDR3 protein. This repertoire shows some 800,000 distinct CDR3 sequences, about 12% found once; its top ten account for roughly 0.51%. Material for sequencing was blood, either unsorted or a sorted T cell fraction (not recorded which). The receptors here all came from a male donor with ankylosing spondylitis.

This clonotype has more than one count but fewer than ten. The chain combines TRBV6-1 with TRBJ2-1, with TRBD2 identical over 14 bases. The CDR3 has 14 residues. Germline V lookup: CDR1 MNHNS, CDR2 SASEGT. V dropped 6 bases and J dropped 7; count of bases not matched to a gene: 2. In DNA form, the CDR3 reads TGTGCCAGCAGGGGGACTAGCGGGGGAAATGAGCAGTTCTTC. Translated, it gives CASRGTSGGNEQFF.

This clonotype was seen only a few times. This chain connects TRBV11-2 to TRBJ1-1; 8 positions agree with TRBD1. This CDR3 contains 18 residues. Trimming at V came to 4 bases and at J to 0 bases, leaving 13 bases not matched to a gene. Germline CDR1 and CDR2: SGHAT and FQNNGV. The CDR3 nucleotides read TGTGCCAGCAGCTCTAGGACAGGGCGGGTGATCATGAACACTGAAGCTTTCTTT. It encodes CASSSRTGRVIMNTEAFF.

The chain joins TRBV4-1 to TRBJ2-7; D unclear. Germline CDR1 is MGHRA and CDR2 is YSYEKL. This CDR3 has 15 amino acids. Trimming stripped 2 bases from V and 2 bases from J, with 13 bases between. The DNA for the CDR3 is TGCGCCAGCAGCCAAATGAACAGAGGAACCTACGAGCAGTACTTC. It translates to CASSQMNRGTYEQYF.

This CDR3 is CASSLKFATNEQFF. The CDR3 coding sequence is TGTGCCAGCAGCTTAAAGTTTGCCACCAATGAGCAGTTCTTC. The V call is TRBV7-2, the J call TRBJ2-1; D ambiguous. The length of the CDR3 is 14 residues. V lost 2 bases to trimming and J lost 6 bases, with 11 bases between them. Germline V gene data show CDR1 as SGHTA and CDR2 as FQGNSA.

This clonotype was counted a few times. The chain is built from TRBV20-1 and TRBJ1-1; D is perhaps TRBD1 (5 bases). Germline V gene data show CDR1 as DFQATT and CDR2 as SNEGSKA (reference sequence). This CDR3 is built from 14 residues. With 5 bases removed from V and 4 bases from J, the gap between germline ends came to 17 bases. The CDR3 bases are TGCAGTGCTGCGTCAGGGCCGCGGGGCACTGAAGCTTTCTTT. Its protein product is CSAASGPRGTEAFF.

This clonotype was detected many times. The chain has TRBV20-1 and TRBJ1-4; weak D call: TRBD1 (5 bases). Trimming stripped 7 bases from V and 8 bases from J, with 14 bases between. The germline CDR1 and CDR2 sequences are DFQATT and SNEGSKA (reference sequence). The CDR3 is 12 amino acids. Here the CDR3 reads CSVSRVGEKLFF. Written as DNA, the CDR3 is TGCAGTGTCTCCAGGGTGGGGGAAAAACTGTTTTTT.

This clonotype was observed at least ten times. V gene TRBV10-3 combines with J gene TRBJ1-5, with D unclear. From germline, CDR1 is ENHRY and CDR2 SYGVKD. The CDR3 is 12 amino acids. V lost 5 bases and J lost 8, with 10 bases in between. CDR3 residues: CAISNGTEPQHF. In nucleotides, the CDR3 is TGTGCCATCAGTAACGGCACGGAGCCCCAGCATTTT.

The chain combines TRBV18 with TRBJ1-2; D might be TRBD1 (5 bases). From germline, CDR1 is KGHSH and CDR2 LQKENI. This CDR3 region has 15 residues. V was trimmed by 2 bases and J by 6 bases, leaving 16 bases between them. This CDR3 is CASSPYRDGVDGYTF. In DNA form, the CDR3 reads TGTGCCAGCTCACCATATCGGGACGGTGTAGATGGCTACACCTTC.

This clonotype occurred a few times. The chain combines TRBV7-2 with TRBJ2-1, with 9 bases matching TRBD2. The CDR3 consists of 17 residues. J was trimmed by 4 bases and V by 5 bases; bases with no gene match: 12. In germline, CDR1 is SGHTA, CDR2 FQGNSA. The CDR3 is CASSRIAGTSRYNEQFF. DNA for the CDR3: TGTGCCAGCAGCCGAATAGCCGGGACTAGCAGATACAATGAGCAGTTCTTC.

This clonotype showed up many times. V gene TRBV7-2 combines with J gene TRBJ1-2; D is possibly TRBD1 (6 bases). The CDR3 runs to 16 residues. V lost 1 base, J lost 0 bases, and 12 bases lay in between. Germline loops: CDR1 SGHTA, CDR2 FQGNSA. The CDR3 reads CASSLVGGASNYGYTF. In DNA form, the CDR3 reads TGTGCCAGCAGCTTAGTAGGGGGTGCCTCTAACTATGGCTACACCTTC.

The CDR3 is CATSRGPALTYEQYF. The CDR3, as DNA: TGTGCCACCAGCAGAGGCCCGGCCCTAACCTACGAGCAGTACTTC. V usage is TRBV15 and J usage is TRBJ2-7; no definite D call. The CDR3 is made up of 15 amino acids. Looked up from germline, CDR1 is LNHNV and CDR2 is YYDKDF (reference sequence). Trimming pared 1 base from V and 2 bases from J, leaving 12 bases between.

This clonotype occurred many times. The chain recombines TRBV7-2 with TRBJ2-1, with TRBD2 matching 8 bases. V lost 3 bases to trimming and J lost 7 bases; unmatched junction nucleotides: 8. From germline, CDR1 is SGHTA and CDR2 FQGNSA. This CDR3 is 15 amino acids long. DNA of the CDR3: TGTGCCAGCAGCTTCGTTGCGGGAGGTTTTAATGAGCAGTTCTTC. Translated: CASSFVAGGFNEQFF.

In this sample, this clonotype turned up a few times. V gene TRBV7-2 combines with J gene TRBJ2-3; TRBD1 or TRBD2 may be the D gene (5 bases each). The CDR3 runs 16 residues. V shed 0 bases and J shed 0 bases, with 10 bases lying between them. Germline V gene sequence: CDR1 SGHTA, CDR2 FQGNSA. In DNA form, the CDR3 reads TGTGCCAGCAGCTTAGCCGGGACGGTTAGCACAGATACGCAGTATTTT. It is translated as CASSLAGTVSTDTQYF.

This clonotype has only a few counts. The rearrangement joins TRBV7-2 to TRBJ2-7; weak D call: TRBD2 (6 bases). V was pared by 1 base and J by 2 bases, with 15 bases between. CDR1 and CDR2 (germline): SGHTA, FQGNSA. CDR3 length: 16 amino acids. The CDR3 protein is CASSLGIAGLTYEQYF. As DNA, the CDR3 is TGTGCCAGCAGCTTAGGTATTGCGGGACTGACCTACGAGCAGTACTTC.

This clonotype appeared many times. This chain connects TRBV10-3 to TRBJ2-7, with a tentative D call TRBD2 (5 bases). This CDR3 region has 12 residues. Germline assignment: CDR1 ENHRY and CDR2 SYGVKD. The ends were cut back, 7 bases at V and 6 bases at J, with 13 bases in the middle. CDR3 protein: CAINYRGGEQYF. CDR3 sequence (DNA): TGTGCCATCAATTATAGAGGAGGCGAGCAGTACTTC.

This clonotype was counted only a few times. This chain links TRBV6-5 with TRBJ2-1, with 13 bases matching TRBD2. Germline V gene data show CDR1 as MNHEY and CDR2 as SVGAGI. The CDR3 consists of 17 residues. V shed 0 bases, J shed 3 bases, and the junction held 2 bases outside the gene matches. The CDR3 sequence: CASSYSTSGGFYNEQFF. The CDR3 region has the DNA TGTGCCAGCAGTTACTCGACTAGCGGGGGGTTCTACAATGAGCAGTTCTTC.